The 13 T cell receptor beta chains reported below all come from one sample, sequenced in a study of blood T cell repertoires in COVID-19. Here immunoSEQ multiplex PCR was the method, and the copy in TCRdb shows in-frame clones only, minus some. The sample includes roughly 59,000 clones, around 81% of them seen just once. The sequenced material came from peripheral blood. These receptor sequences come from a woman over 75 with acute or convalescent COVID-19.

The chain employs TRBV6-5 and TRBJ1-1; perhaps TRBD1 as D (5 bases). There are 12 residues in the CDR3. Trimming shortened V by 6 bases and J by 11 bases, and 16 bases separated the two germline ends. Looked up from germline, CDR1 is MNHEY and CDR2 is SVGAGI. The CDR3 sequence is CASRFQGSAAFF. In DNA form, the CDR3 reads TGTGCCAGCAGGTTTCAGGGTTCGGCGGCTTTCTTT.

The rearrangement links TRBV6-5 to TRBJ1-5, with 7 bases identical to TRBD1. The length of the CDR3 is 13 residues. CDR1 MNHEY and CDR2 SVGAGI come from the germline V gene. The V and J ends lost 10 bases and 3 bases, in that order; junction bases with no gene match: 6. The CDR3 coding sequence is TGTGCCACAGCAGGACAGGTCAATCAGCCCCAGCATTTT. Translating it yields CATAGQVNQPQHF.

This clone turned up a few times. The genes are TRBV27 and TRBJ2-1, with 13 positions matching TRBD2. The J segment lost 7 bases and the V segment lost 6 bases, leaving 6 bases of the junction unmatched. The CDR3 loop spans 15 amino acids. Germline V gene data show CDR1 as MNHEY and CDR2 as SMNVEV (reference sequence). The chain's CDR3 is CASSPRGLAGNEQFF. The CDR3 coding sequence is TGTGCCAGCAGCCCCAGGGGACTAGCGGGAAATGAGCAGTTCTTC.

The chain employs TRBV7-2 and TRBJ1-1; tentatively, D is TRBD1 (6 bases). Germline V gives CDR1 SGHTA, CDR2 FQGNSA. Between the trimmed V and J ends, which lost 4 bases and 5 bases, there was a span of 14 bases. This CDR3 has 14 residues. This CDR3 is CASSSRGYETEAFF. For the CDR3, the DNA is TGTGCCAGCAGCTCAAGGGGGTACGAAACTGAAGCTTTCTTT.

The chain recombines TRBV27 with TRBJ1-4, with a weak D call TRBD1 (5 bases). This CDR3 is built from 12 residues. V lost 11 bases and J 8 bases, leaving 15 bases between the germline ends. Germline V lookup: CDR1 MNHEY, CDR2 SMNVEV (reference sequence). The CDR3 is CASGREWEKLFF. CDR3 sequence (DNA): TGTGCCTCAGGCAGGGAATGGGAAAAACTGTTTTTT.

The V and J genes are TRBV21-1 and TRBJ2-7; the table gives TRBD1 as D, unverified against the DNA. TRBV21-1 is flagged as a pseudogene. The CDR3 loop spans 15 amino acids. The CDR3 loop reads CASYSILDRGYEQYF. DNA of the CDR3: TGTGCCAGCTACTCCATCCTCGACAGGGGGTACGAGCAGTACTTC.

V is TRBV6-5 and J is TRBJ2-7, with TRBD1 matching 7 bases. CDR1 and CDR2 from the germline V gene are MNHEY and SVGAGI. V lost 5 bases, J lost 3 bases, and 1 base stayed unmatched. The CDR3 runs to 12 residues. CDR3 sequence (DNA): TGTGCCAGCAGTCGGGACAGCTACGAGCAGTACTTC. Protein product: CASSRDSYEQYF.

V usage is TRBV7-3 and J usage is TRBJ2-1; TRBD2 agrees at 7 bases. V lost 6 bases to trimming and J lost 9 bases; unmatched junction nucleotides: 11. This CDR3 has 14 residues. Looked up from germline, CDR1 is SGHTA and CDR2 is FQGTGA. In nucleotides, the CDR3 is TGTGCCAGCAGTCCTAGGACTAGTCGCGGTGAGCAGTTCTTC. As protein: CASSPRTSRGEQFF.

CDR3 sequence (DNA): TGCGCCAGCAGGAATGAGCGCGCCTTGGTCGGTTCGTCCTACAATGAGCAGTTCTTC. Its protein is CASRNERALVGSSYNEQFF. This rearrangement joins TRBV5-1 to TRBJ2-1; no definite D call. V was clipped by 5 bases and J by 1 base, with 25 bases between them. Germline CDR1 SGHRS, CDR2 YFSETQ. CDR3 size: 19 residues. Drawing the rest from reference TRBV5-1 and TRBJ2-1, the complete variable domain is KAGVTQTPRYLIKTRGQQVTLSCSPISGHRSVSWYQQTPGQGLQFLFEYFSETQRNKGNFPGRFSGRQFSNSRSEMNVSTLELGDSALYLCASRNERALVGSSYNEQFFGPGTRLTVL.

The rearrangement links TRBV30 to TRBJ2-7; 10 nucleotides match TRBD1. The CDR3 sequence is 16 residues long. Trimming at V came to 3 bases and at J to 2 bases, leaving 10 bases not matched to a gene. Germline V gene sequence: CDR1 GTSNPN, CDR2 SVGIG (reference sequence). The DNA of the CDR3 is TGTGCCTGGAGGAACCGGGACAGGGGTTCTCCCTACGAGCAGTACTTC. As protein: CAWRNRDRGSPYEQYF.

The chain recombines TRBV3-1 (or the pseudogene TRBV3-2) with TRBJ2-1; 7 nucleotides align to TRBD2. V shed 0 bases, J shed 6 bases, and the junction held 5 bases outside the gene matches. Germline-derived CDR1 and CDR2 are LGHDT and YNNKEL (reference sequence). The CDR3 is 15 amino acids. The CDR3 nucleotides read TGTGCCAGCAGCCAAGACCGGACTAGGCTCAATGAGCAGTTCTTC. Encoded protein: CASSQDRTRLNEQFF.

V gene TRBV2 combines with J gene TRBJ2-5, with a tentative D call TRBD2 (5 bases). The germline V gene has CDR1 SNHLY and CDR2 FYNNEI. The V end lost 8 bases, the J end lost 1 base, and 11 bases lay between the germline ends. The CDR3 contains 13 residues. DNA for the CDR3: TGTGCCAGCTCGGGGAGTTCCCAAGAGACCCAGTACTTC. This translates into CASSGSSQETQYF.

The chain couples TRBV19 to TRBJ2-7; TRBD1 matches at 7 bases. The germline gives CDR1 LNHDA, CDR2 SQIVND (reference sequence). There are 15 residues in the CDR3. V lost 4 bases to trimming and J lost 4 bases; unmatched junction nucleotides: 10. CDR3 region: CASSTPTGTLYEQYF. In nucleotides, the CDR3 is TGTGCCAGTAGTACCCCGACAGGGACACTATACGAGCAGTACTTC.